Listed below are T cell receptor beta chains from one sample, sequenced in a study of neurological immune-mediated disorders. TCRdb redid the calling of the 5' RACE reads with MiXCR, one entry per CDR3 protein. The table lists some 70,000 distinct CDR3 sequences, 3.4% of them singletons. The sequenced material came from PBMCs. The receptors originated from a man aged 35-49 years with multiple sclerosis. The CDR3 runs from the conserved cysteine through the conserved F or W. D genes are given only for firm matches. Expanded clones are given a class, and other clones once, few, many or no size at all.

V	size	D	J	DNA	CDR3
TRBV12-3/TRBV12-4	many	TRBD1	TRBJ1-2	TGTGCCAGCAGAGACAGGGGAGGCTATGGCTACACCTTC	CASRDRGGYGYTF
TRBV15	medium-sized	-	TRBJ1-2	TGTGCCACCAGCAATGACCCATTCGAGGGACATTCTGACTACACCTTC	CATSNDPFEGHSDYTF
TRBV12-5	-	-	TRBJ2-3	TGTGCTAGTGGTTTGGTGATAATCAGCACAGATACGCAGTATTTT	CASGLVIISTDTQYF
TRBV7-9	many	-	TRBJ1-1	TGTGCCAGCAGCTTCTCTACGAGTGGGGCGGGCGAAGCTTTCTTT	CASSFSTSGAGEAFF
TRBV5-1	many	-	TRBJ2-2	TGCGCCAGCAGCTCGGCAACCGCCGGGGAGCTGTTTTTT	CASSSATAGELFF
TRBV7-9	many	-	TRBJ2-3	TGTGCCAGCAGCTTAGCGCTGGGGTTCGAAGCTACGCAGTATTTT	CASSLALGFEATQYF
TRBV5-1	many	-	TRBJ2-7	TGCGCCAGCAGCCCGCCTGGGGACGAGCAGTACTTC	CASSPPGDEQYF
TRBV14	many	-	TRBJ2-5	TGTGCCAGCAGCCAAGTTCGGACCCAGTACTTC	CASSQVRTQYF
TRBV5-1	many	-	TRBJ1-2	TGCGCCAGCAGCTTGGACGGACGGAGCACAACTACTAACTATGGCTACACCTTC	CASSLDGRSTTTNYGYTF
TRBV20-1	many	-	TRBJ2-5	TGCAGTGCTATAGTGGAGACCCAGTACTTC	CSAIVETQYF
TRBV6-5	many	-	TRBJ2-4	TGTGCCAGCACCCCACCCGGGGGTTACATTCAGTACTTC	CASTPPGGYIQYF
TRBV7-9	-	-	TRBJ1-2	TGTGCCGGTGTGGGTGGGCCATATGGCTACACCTTC	CAGVGGPYGYTF
TRBV20-1	many	-	TRBJ1-5	TGCAGTGCTAGTGACTCCAGATTTGGCAATCAGCCCCAGCATTTT	CSASDSRFGNQPQHF
TRBV9	many	TRBD2	TRBJ2-5	TGTGCCAGCAGCGATAATCCGGGACTAGCGGACCAAGAGACCCAGTACTTC	CASSDNPGLADQETQYF
TRBV7-8	many	TRBD1	TRBJ1-2	TGTGCCAGCAGCTTTGAAACCGGACAGGGATCCTATGGCTACACCTTC	CASSFETGQGSYGYTF
TRBV20-1	many	-	TRBJ2-4	TGCAGTGCTTTCCCCGGGACACAAGCCAAAAACATTCAGTACTTC	CSAFPGTQAKNIQYF
TRBV27	many	TRBD2	TRBJ2-7	TGTGCCAGCAGTTTACGTTCGGGGGGCTCCTACGAGCAGTACTTC	CASSLRSGGSYEQYF
TRBV7-9	-	-	TRBJ2-3	TGTGCCAGCAGCCCCGACACCTCCAGTAGCACAGATACGCAGTATTTT	CASSPDTSSSTDTQYF
TRBV7-9	many	-	TRBJ2-5	TGTGCCAGCAGCCGACCAGGGGCCGGGGAGACCCAGTACTTC	CASSRPGAGETQYF
TRBV15	medium-sized	-	TRBJ1-1	TGTGCCACCAGCAGGTCAGGGAGCACTGAAGCTTTCTTT	CATSRSGSTEAFF
TRBV27	many	-	TRBJ1-6	TGTGCCAGCAGTTTATCGATCGCCCTATTGAGGGGTTCACCCCTCCACTTT	CASSLSIALLRGSPLHF
TRBV5-6	many	-	TRBJ1-2	TGTGCCAGCAGGACCTCGGGGGTAAGCCTATATGGCTACACCTTC	CASRTSGVSLYGYTF
TRBV15	many	-	TRBJ2-3	TGTGCCACCAGCAGAGCAAGGACCCAAATCACAGATACGCAGTATTTT	CATSRARTQITDTQYF
TRBV5-6	many	TRBD2	TRBJ2-7	TGTGCCAGCAACCTAGGACTAGCGGGATCACCCTACGAGCAGTACTTC	CASNLGLAGSPYEQYF
TRBV7-2	many	-	TRBJ1-1	TGTGCCAGCAGCCTAATGGACGGATTGGGGACCGAAGCTTTCTTT	CASSLMDGLGTEAFF
TRBV29-1	many	-	TRBJ2-1	TGCAGCGTTGAAGATGGCACAGACAATGAGCAGTTCTTC	CSVEDGTDNEQFF
TRBV6-2/TRBV6-3	many	-	TRBJ1-5	TGTGCCAGCAGTGTGATTAGCAATCAGCCCCAGCATTTT	CASSVISNQPQHF
TRBV7-8	many	TRBD2	TRBJ2-1	TGTGCCAGCAGCCCGAAAGGCGGGAGGGTACCCTACAATGAGCAGTTCTTC	CASSPKGGRVPYNEQFF
TRBV15	many	-	TRBJ2-1	TGTGCCACCAGCAGAGTGGGTAGCCATGAGCAGTTCTTC	CATSRVGSHEQFF
TRBV11-3	many	-	TRBJ1-1	TGTGCCAGCAGCTTAGATCCCGGGGTGAACACTGAAGCTTTCTTT	CASSLDPGVNTEAFF
TRBV20-1	many	TRBD2	TRBJ2-3	TGCAGTGCTAGAACCGCCGGGACTAGGAGAACAGATACGCAGTATTTT	CSARTAGTRRTDTQYF
TRBV5-5	-	-	TRBJ2-3	TGTGCCAGCAGCTTCCGGGACACGAACACAGATACGCAGTATTTT	CASSFRDTNTDTQYF
TRBV5-1	many	TRBD2	TRBJ2-3	TGCGCCAGCAGCTTGAGGCTTGCTAGCGGAGGTGGGGATACGCAGTATTTT	CASSLRLASGGGDTQYF
TRBV9	-	-	TRBJ2-3	TGTGCCAGCAGCGTAGCTCGCCTTCCTGCCCCCACAGATACGCAGTATTTT	CASSVARLPAPTDTQYF
TRBV24-1	many	-	TRBJ2-3	TGTGCCACCAGTGATCCCGGTGGGGGGCCAGATACGCAGTATTTT	CATSDPGGGPDTQYF
TRBV10-3	many	-	TRBJ1-1	TGTGCCATCAGTGAAGGAGGGAACACTGAAGCTTTCTTT	CAISEGGNTEAFF
TRBV25-1	many	-	TRBJ2-3	TGTGCCAGCAGTGAATTCAGGGGCTACACAGATACGCAGTATTTT	CASSEFRGYTDTQYF
TRBV29-1	medium-sized	-	TRBJ2-5	TGCAGCGGGTCCCACGGGGAGGTAGAGACCCAGTACTTC	CSGSHGEVETQYF
TRBV6-5	many	-	TRBJ2-7	TGTGCCAGCAGGACCCCTGGGGGGCCTCCTCAGCAGTACTTC	CASRTPGGPPQQYF
TRBV12-3/TRBV12-4	many	TRBD1	TRBJ1-1	TGTGCCAGCAGTGTACAGGGGGCGATGAACACTGAAGCTTTCTTT	CASSVQGAMNTEAFF
TRBV10-2	few	-	TRBJ2-2	TGCGCCAGCAGTGAGTCGCCTAGCGAGCGGGAGCTGTTTTTT	CASSESPSERELFF
TRBV12-3/TRBV12-4	many	TRBD1	TRBJ2-2	TGTGCCAGCAGTTCCCTAGCCCTCTGGACAGGGAGGACCGGGGAGCTGTTTTTT	CASSSLALWTGRTGELFF
TRBV29-1	many	-	TRBJ2-2	TGCAGCGTGACCGGACAGATGAACACCGGGGAGCTGTTTTTT	CSVTGQMNTGELFF
TRBV6-1	many	TRBD2	TRBJ2-4	TGTGCCAGCAACCTAGCGGGGGGGCCGTCCATTCAGTACTTC	CASNLAGGPSIQYF
TRBV6-5	many	-	TRBJ1-1	TGTGCCAGCAGTTCTCTCGGACGGGACGGGGCCACTGAAGCTTTCTTT	CASSSLGRDGATEAFF
TRBV12-3/TRBV12-4	many	-	TRBJ2-2	TGTGCCAGCAGTTTCCGGGACGAGCTGTTTTTT	CASSFRDELFF
TRBV2	many	TRBD1	TRBJ2-7	TGTGCCAGCAGTGTCGGACAGGGCGTGGGGTACGAGCAGTACTTC	CASSVGQGVGYEQYF
TRBV5-1	few	TRBD1	TRBJ2-2	TGCGCCAGCAGCTTGGACAGGGGAAACACCGGGGAGCTGTTTTTT	CASSLDRGNTGELFF
TRBV20-1	many	-	TRBJ2-3	TGCAGTGCTAATGGGGGTGGGGATACGCAGTATTTT	CSANGGGDTQYF
TRBV6-5	many	TRBD1	TRBJ1-1	TGTGCCAGCAGCCTGGGACAGGGCGATACTGAAGCTTTCTTT	CASSLGQGDTEAFF
TRBV7-2	few	-	TRBJ2-3	TGTGCCAGCCTAGAGGGTTGGGGGGTTGGCACAGATACGCAGTATTTT	CASLEGWGVGTDTQYF
TRBV13	many	-	TRBJ2-3	TGTGCCAGCAGCTTAGTGGGAGCCCCCTATACGCAGTATTTT	CASSLVGAPYTQYF
TRBV20-1	many	-	TRBJ2-7	TGCAGTGCTAGAGGACAATTCTGGTACGAGCAGTACTTC	CSARGQFWYEQYF
TRBV20-1	many	-	TRBJ2-5	TGCAGTGCTAGGTCCGCGATGGAGACCCAGTACTTC	CSARSAMETQYF
TRBV7-2	many	TRBD2	TRBJ2-4	TGTGCCAGCAGCTTCGGACTAGCTCAGGGGTACATTCAGTACTTC	CASSFGLAQGYIQYF
TRBV10-1	many	-	TRBJ2-3	TGCGCCAGCAGTGAGTCGATGGCGCATGGCACAGATACGCAGTATTTT	CASSESMAHGTDTQYF
TRBV15	many	TRBD1	TRBJ1-4	TGTGCCACCAGCAGACACAGGGGGCAATGGGGGGATGAAAAACTGTTTTTT	CATSRHRGQWGDEKLFF
TRBV19	many	-	TRBJ1-1	TGTGCCAGTAGTATTCAACCAAGGAAAAACACTGAAGCTTTCTTT	CASSIQPRKNTEAFF
TRBV14	many	TRBD2	TRBJ2-1	TGTGCCAGCAGCCAAGACCACGGGAGGCCTCACAATGAGCAGTTCTTC	CASSQDHGRPHNEQFF
TRBV27	many	-	TRBJ1-6	TGTGCCAGCAGTTACTCGCGGGGAAATTCACCCCTCCACTTT	CASSYSRGNSPLHF